The 9 T cell receptor beta chains listed next were all sequenced from one sample in a study of cytomegalovirus exposure and HLA in healthy donors. Measured with immunoSEQ multiplex PCR; TCRdb has only the in-frame clones, and not every one. The sample lists 200,000 to 250,000 clones, roughly 90% occurring once. The specimen was PBMCs. The receptors here all came from a man aged 18 to 30 in good health and CMV-seropositive.

This chain connects TRBV27 to TRBJ2-2, with TRBD1 matching 9 bases. CDR1 and CDR2 (germline): MNHEY, SMNVEV (reference sequence). The CDR3 has 15 residues. V dropped 5 bases and J dropped 5; count of bases not matched to a gene: 6. This chain's CDR3 is CASSQGTGWTGELFF. CDR3 bases: TGTGCCAGCAGTCAGGGGACAGGGTGGACCGGGGAGCTGTTTTTT.

The chain joins TRBV18 to TRBJ2-1; no definite D call. CDR1 is KGHSH and CDR2 is LQKENI in the germline V gene. Trimming stripped 0 bases from V and 6 bases from J, with 9 bases between. The CDR3 length is 14 residues. This CDR3 reads CASSPPRVTNEQFF. The CDR3 nucleotides read TGTGCCAGCTCACCACCCCGAGTGACCAATGAGCAGTTCTTC.

The gene calls are TRBV5-1 and TRBJ2-7; D assignment may be TRBD1 or TRBD2 (5 bases each). The germline V gene encodes CDR1 SGHRS and CDR2 YFSETQ. The V end lost 6 bases, the J end lost 2 bases, and 15 bases lay between the germline ends. CDR3 length: 14 amino acids. CDR3 nucleotide sequence: TGCGCCAGCACTCCCGGGACCCTGACCTACGAGCAGTACTTC. Its translation: CASTPGTLTYEQYF.

The CDR3 bases are TGTGCCAGCAGGGGACGGACTGGGACTAGCGGGAGTCGGGAGACCCAGTACTTC. Amino acids: CASRGRTGTSGSRETQYF. This chain connects TRBV11-2 to TRBJ2-5; 14 nucleotides match TRBD2. With V trimmed by 6 bases and J by 5 bases, 14 bases remained unmatched. Germline CDR1 reads SGHAT; CDR2 reads FQNNGV. This CDR3 region has 18 residues.

This CDR3 reads CASSSTGGYTEAFF. CDR3 nucleotide sequence: TGTGCCAGCAGCTCTACGGGGGGGTACACTGAAGCTTTCTTT. The chain joins TRBV7-3 to TRBJ1-1, with D perhaps matching TRBD1 (5 bases). The CDR3 consists of 14 residues. Between the trimmed V and J ends, which lost 4 bases and 3 bases, there was a span of 12 bases. CDR1 SGHTA and CDR2 FQGTGA come from the germline V gene. The full variable domain, rest sourced from reference TRBV7-3 and TRBJ1-1, is GAGVSQTPSNKVTEKGKYVELRCDPISGHTALYWYRQSLGQGPEFLIYFQGTGAADDSGLPNDRFFAVRPEGSVSTLKIQRTERGDSAVYLCASSSTGGYTEAFFGQGTRLTVV.

The chain couples TRBV7-2 to TRBJ2-7; D may be TRBD2 (6 bases). Germline V gene sequence: CDR1 SGHTA, CDR2 FQGNSA. V lost 1 base, J lost 4 bases, and 11 bases lay in between. The CDR3 has 14 amino acids. The CDR3 DNA reads TGTGCCAGCAGCTTAGGAAGTAGCGGTTACGAGCAGTACTTC. Residues: CASSLGSSGYEQYF.

This rearrangement joins TRBV19 to TRBJ2-5, with 8 bases fitting TRBD2. After removal of 5 bases from V and 1 base from J, the junction contained 3 bases not matched to a gene. The CDR3 covers 14 residues. CDR1 and CDR2 (germline): LNHDA, SQIVND (reference sequence). The CDR3 sequence: CASSPLAAQETQYF. CDR3 nucleotides: TGTGCCAGTAGTCCACTAGCGGCCCAAGAGACCCAGTACTTC.

This chain links TRBV25-1 with TRBJ1-2; possibly TRBD1 for D (6 bases). Trimming left V 3 bases short and J 8 bases short, with 10 bases between. The CDR3 has 12 residues. From germline, CDR1 is MGHDK and CDR2 SYGVNS. The CDR3 DNA reads TGTGCCAGCAGTGACGGGGGCCGAGGCTACACCTTC. Its translation: CASSDGGRGYTF.

The chain uses TRBV5-1 and TRBJ2-7, with D possibly matching TRBD2 (6 bases). This CDR3 comprises 14 residues. From germline, CDR1 is SGHRS and CDR2 YFSETQ. V was trimmed by 4 bases and J by 4 bases, leaving 15 bases between them. CDR3 in amino acids: CASSLGGALYEQYF. DNA for the CDR3: TGCGCCAGCAGCCTGGGGGGTGCGTTGTACGAGCAGTACTTC.